The 29 T cell receptor beta chains below come from one sample, sequenced in a study of siplizumab effects on memory and regulatory T cells. Data came from immunoSEQ multiplex PCR; TCRdb stores just in-frame clones and leaves some out. The sample consists of tens of thousands of clones, roughly 96% of them appearing once. Sequencing used naive CD4+ T cells sorted from blood. These receptors came from a human donor in good health.

The chain has TRBV7-8 and TRBJ2-7, with 8 bases aligning to TRBD1. The CDR3 extends over 15 amino acids. From germline, CDR1 is SGHVS and CDR2 FQNEAQ. V gave up 4 bases and J gave up 0 bases; unmatched junction bases: 5. CDR3 sequence (DNA): TGTGCCAGCAGCTCTATGGACAGGGCCTCCTACGAGCAGTACTTC. The encoded protein is CASSSMDRASYEQYF.

The chain has TRBV9 and TRBJ1-4; D unresolved. V shed 0 bases and J shed 3 bases, with 6 bases lying between them. Germline CDR1 and CDR2: SGDLS and YYNGEE. This CDR3 has 14 residues. This CDR3 is CASSVDTSNEKLFF. DNA of the CDR3: TGTGCCAGCAGCGTAGACACCTCTAATGAAAAACTGTTTTTT.

The V gene is TRBV18, the J gene TRBJ2-5; 7 bases are shared with TRBD1. Germline loops: CDR1 KGHSH, CDR2 LQKENI. Losses at the gene ends were 3 bases for V and 1 base for J; bases not matched to a gene: 5. This CDR3 has 15 amino acids. CDR3 region: CASSPIRTGQETQYF. DNA of the CDR3: TGTGCCAGCTCACCGATCCGGACAGGCCAAGAGACCCAGTACTTC.

The CDR3 is CATAWDSNQPQHF. The CDR3 nucleotides read TGTGCCACCGCCTGGGATAGCAATCAGCCCCAGCATTTT. The chain uses TRBV2 and TRBJ1-5; D unresolved. The length of the CDR3 is 13 residues. Trimming shortened V by 10 bases and J by 0 bases, and 10 bases separated the two germline ends. Germline loops: CDR1 SNHLY, CDR2 FYNNEI. The whole variable domain, remainder taken from reference TRBV2 and TRBJ1-5, is EPEVTQTPSHQVTQMGQEVILRCVPISNHLYFYWYRQILGQKVEFLVSFYNNEISEKSEIFDDQFSVERPDGSNFTLKIRSTKLEDSAMYFCATAWDSNQPQHFGDGTRLSIL.

The genes are TRBV18 and TRBJ1-1; no definite D call. The CDR3 is made up of 12 amino acids. Germline V gene sequence: CDR1 KGHSH, CDR2 LQKENI. Trimming took off 0 bases at V and 7 bases at J, with 6 bases between the two ends. The CDR3 region has the DNA TGTGCCAGCTCACCACCGACGGGTGAAGCTTTCTTT. Residues: CASSPPTGEAFF.

The chain links TRBV19 to TRBJ2-1, with 8 nucleotides matching TRBD2. The V gene end was trimmed by 3 bases and the J gene end by 6 bases; junction bases not matched to a gene: 7. The germline gives CDR1 LNHDA, CDR2 SQIVND (reference sequence). CDR3 length: 15 amino acids. The CDR3 nucleotides read TGTGCCAGTAGTATTCCCCCTCGGGGGGGCAATGAGCAGTTCTTC. Its translation: CASSIPPRGGNEQFF.

V gene TRBV7-2 combines with J gene TRBJ2-7, with D possibly matching TRBD2 (6 bases). The germline CDR1 and CDR2 sequences are SGHTA and FQGNSA. The CDR3 loop spans 15 amino acids. V was cut by 2 bases and J by 4 bases, with 15 bases left in between. CDR3 nucleotides: TGTGCCAGCAGCTTATTCACTAGCACAAATTACGAGCAGTACTTC. Translation: CASSLFTSTNYEQYF.

This clone was counted a few times. J is TRBJ2-1 and V is TRBV5-6; D is perhaps TRBD1 (8 bases). The CDR3 sequence is 14 residues long. Germline lookup yields CDR1 SGHDT and CDR2 YYEEEE. V was trimmed by 4 bases and J by 7 bases, leaving 15 bases between them. As DNA, the CDR3 is TGTGCCAGCAGCCTACAGGGGGGAGGGAATGAGCAGTTCTTC. This encodes CASSLQGGGNEQFF.

This chain links TRBV14 with TRBJ1-1; 8 nucleotides line up with TRBD1. CDR3 length equals 14 residues. With V trimmed by 2 bases and J by 4 bases, 3 bases remained unmatched. The germline CDR1 and CDR2 sequences are SGHDN and FVKESK. CDR3 residues: CASSQQGAGTEAFF. The CDR3 DNA sequence: TGTGCCAGCAGCCAACAGGGGGCGGGCACTGAAGCTTTCTTT.

The chain carries TRBV6-5 and TRBJ1-5; D is uncertain. The CDR3 consists of 13 residues. Germline lookup yields CDR1 MNHEY and CDR2 SVGAGI. V lost 5 bases and J lost 11, with 16 bases in between. The CDR3 loop is CASSDRRKSAQHF. CDR3 in DNA: TGTGCCAGCAGTGATCGAAGGAAATCAGCCCAGCATTTT.

The CDR3 here is CASSQTTGGRNTIYF. The CDR3 nucleotides read TGCGCCAGCAGCCAAACGACAGGGGGACGAAACACCATATATTTT. J is TRBJ1-3 and V is TRBV4-1, with TRBD1 identical over 9 bases. This CDR3 comprises 15 residues. The germline gives CDR1 MGHRA, CDR2 YSYEKL. Unmatched junction bases numbered 4, after V lost 2 bases and J lost 5 bases.

The V gene is TRBV4-1, the J gene TRBJ1-3; 7 bases agree with TRBD1. Germline loops: CDR1 MGHRA, CDR2 YSYEKL. V lost 3 bases to trimming and J lost 4 bases; unmatched junction nucleotides: 6. This CDR3 is 15 amino acids long. DNA of the CDR3: TGCGCCAGCAGCCAGAGACAGGGTGCGGGAAACACCATATATTTT. Translating it yields CASSQRQGAGNTIYF.

The chain has TRBV19 and TRBJ1-1, with 7 bases aligning to TRBD1. The germline gives CDR1 LNHDA, CDR2 SQIVND (reference sequence). The J segment lost 4 bases and the V segment lost 5 bases, leaving 10 bases of the junction unmatched. This CDR3 region has 15 residues. CDR3 loop: CASSSHRGPATEAFF. The CDR3 DNA follows: TGTGCCAGTAGTTCTCACAGGGGACCGGCCACTGAAGCTTTCTTT.

The chain uses TRBV5-1 and TRBJ1-1, with a weak D call TRBD1 (5 bases). This CDR3 has 15 amino acids. Germline loops: CDR1 SGHRS, CDR2 YFSETQ. Trimming pared 2 bases from V and 3 bases from J, leaving 14 bases between. The CDR3 loop reads CASSFSGDRDTEAFF. CDR3 nucleotides: TGCGCCAGCAGCTTTTCGGGGGATCGGGACACTGAAGCTTTCTTT.

The chain couples TRBV5-1 to TRBJ2-7; 8 positions agree with TRBD2. Germline V CDR1 and CDR2: SGHRS, YFSETQ. This CDR3 spans 15 amino acids. V was clipped by 0 bases and J by 4 bases; unmatched bases: 6. This CDR3 reads CASSLDGGVSYEQYF. The CDR3, as DNA: TGCGCCAGCAGCTTGGACGGGGGGGTTTCTTACGAGCAGTACTTC.

The DNA of the CDR3 is TGTGCCAGTAGTACCCTAGACAGGGATTTTGGGGAGCTGTTTTTT. This gives the protein CASSTLDRDFGELFF. This chain connects TRBV19 to TRBJ2-2, with 7 bases that match TRBD1. Germline loops: CDR1 LNHDA, CDR2 SQIVND (reference sequence). This CDR3 is built from 15 residues. V gave up 4 bases and J gave up 8 bases; unmatched junction bases: 10. The complete variable domain, with remaining parts taken from reference TRBV19 and TRBJ2-2, reads DGGITQSPKYLFRKEGQNVTLSCEQNLNHDAMYWYRQDPGQGLRLIYYSQIVNDFQKGDIAEGYSVSREKKESFPLTVTSAQKNPTAFYLCASSTLDRDFGELFFGEGSRLTVL.

CDR3 DNA sequence: TGTGCCAGCAGTTACGGACTTCCCTTGGGTGAGCAGTACTTC. It encodes CASSYGLPLGEQYF. J is TRBJ2-7 and V is TRBV6-5, with D maybe TRBD2 (5 bases). The V end lost 2 bases, the J end lost 7 bases, and 15 bases lay between the germline ends. This CDR3 has 14 residues. From germline, CDR1 is MNHEY and CDR2 SVGAGI.

This chain links TRBV27 with TRBJ1-5; D is undetermined. V lost 7 bases and J lost 4, with 8 bases in between. In germline, CDR1 is MNHEY, CDR2 SMNVEV (reference sequence). The CDR3 spans 12 residues. The CDR3 nucleotides read TGTGCCAGCAATTTTGTTAATCAGCCCCAGCATTTT. Protein product: CASNFVNQPQHF.

V usage is TRBV7-9 and J usage is TRBJ2-3; no clear D. V was shortened by 1 base and J by 4 bases, with 9 bases between the two germline ends. The germline V gene encodes CDR1 SEHNR and CDR2 FQNEAQ (reference sequence). This CDR3 has 14 amino acids. CDR3 bases: TGTGCCAGCAGCTTAGAACTTTCCCCAGATACGCAGTATTTT. It specifies CASSLELSPDTQYF.

This clone was observed a single time. The gene calls are TRBV19 and TRBJ2-4, with D tentatively TRBD1 (6 bases). Per germline, CDR1 LNHDA and CDR2 SQIVND (reference sequence). Trimming left V 3 bases short and J 2 bases short, with 8 bases between. This CDR3 has 14 amino acids. CDR3 bases: TGTGCCAGTAGTATGGACAGTCCCAAAAACATTCAGTACTTC. This encodes CASSMDSPKNIQYF.

This clone came up once. The V gene is TRBV4-1, the J gene TRBJ2-1; 13 bases match TRBD2. The V gene's germline CDR1 is MGHRA and CDR2 YSYEKL. With V trimmed by 4 bases and J by 5 bases, 14 bases remained unmatched. There are 19 residues in the CDR3. The CDR3 loop is CASSPTSLAGGFLDNEQFF. DNA of the CDR3: TGCGCCAGCAGCCCTACTTCACTAGCGGGGGGGTTTCTAGACAATGAGCAGTTCTTC.

The J gene is TRBJ2-5, the V gene TRBV7-9, with 8 positions matching TRBD2. The CDR3 is 19 amino acids. Germline CDR1 reads SEHNR; CDR2 reads FQNEAQ (reference sequence). J lost 5 bases, V lost 1 base, and 18 bases had no gene match. CDR3 sequence reads: CASSLGLIAGPRAVETQYF. As DNA, the CDR3 is TGTGCCAGCAGCTTAGGCTTGATAGCGGGGCCCCGGGCGGTGGAGACCCAGTACTTC.

This chain connects TRBV19 to TRBJ1-2; no reliable D call. CDR3 size: 15 residues. Germline lookup yields CDR1 LNHDA and CDR2 SQIVND (reference sequence). Trimming took off 3 bases at V and 5 bases at J, with 16 bases between the two ends. Here the CDR3 DNA reads TGTGCCAGTAGTATGGGCCCTCTTGAGGTTTATGGCTACACCTTC. Translated: CASSMGPLEVYGYTF.

This rearrangement joins TRBV7-3 to TRBJ2-1, with 8 bases that match TRBD2. The CDR3 loop spans 13 amino acids. V lost 10 bases, J lost 6 bases, and 8 bases stayed unmatched. Germline V gene lookup returns CDR1 SGHTA and CDR2 FQGTGA. The CDR3 sequence is CATGLAPGNEQFF. The DNA of the CDR3 is TGTGCCACCGGACTAGCTCCCGGCAATGAGCAGTTCTTC.

The V call is TRBV5-1, the J call TRBJ2-3; D tentatively reads TRBD1 or TRBD2 (5 bases each). Trimming took off 7 bases at V and 0 bases at J, with 12 bases between the two ends. Germline V gene lookup returns CDR1 SGHRS and CDR2 YFSETQ. The CDR3 has 14 amino acids. The CDR3 nucleotides are TGCGCCAGCTCATTGGGGGTTAGCACAGATACGCAGTATTTT. It specifies CASSLGVSTDTQYF.

The chain is built from TRBV19 and TRBJ1-4; D unclear. Germline loops: CDR1 LNHDA, CDR2 SQIVND (reference sequence). This CDR3 is 14 amino acids long. The germline V and J ends were trimmed by 5 bases and 4 bases, with 11 bases remaining between them. In DNA form, the CDR3 reads TGTGCCAGTAGTGCCCGGGAAAATAATGAAAAACTGTTTTTT. Its protein is CASSARENNEKLFF. Filled out from reference TRBV19 and TRBJ1-4, the complete variable domain reads DGGITQSPKYLFRKEGQNVTLSCEQNLNHDAMYWYRQDPGQGLRLIYYSQIVNDFQKGDIAEGYSVSREKKESFPLTVTSAQKNPTAFYLCASSARENNEKLFFGSGTQLSVL.

This chain uses TRBV6-5 with TRBJ1-1; D unresolved. The germline gives CDR1 MNHEY, CDR2 SVGAGI. Trimming removed 3 bases from V and 0 bases from J, with 8 bases in between. The CDR3 totals 14 residues. The CDR3 sequence: CASSYGHLNTEAFF. CDR3 sequence (DNA): TGTGCCAGCAGTTATGGGCACCTGAACACTGAAGCTTTCTTT.

This sequence joins TRBV5-1 and TRBJ2-5, with 13 bases lining up with TRBD2. In germline, CDR1 is SGHRS, CDR2 YFSETQ. The CDR3 loop spans 14 amino acids. Unmatched junction bases numbered 3, after V lost 6 bases and J lost 4 bases. The CDR3, as DNA: TGCGCCAGCACCGGACTAGCGGGGGTAGAGACCCAGTACTTC. Its translation: CASTGLAGVETQYF.

The rearrangement links TRBV9 to TRBJ2-3; a weak D match, TRBD1 (6 bases). The CDR3 loop spans 14 amino acids. Deletions cut 4 bases from V and 2 bases from J, with 11 bases between. CDR1 SGDLS and CDR2 YYNGEE come from the germline V gene. Here the CDR3 reads CASSPRQDTDTQYF. For the CDR3, the DNA is TGTGCCAGCAGCCCACGACAGGACACAGATACGCAGTATTTT.